The 11 T cell receptor beta chains in this list originate from one sample, sequenced in a study of beta chain features in type 1 diabetes. Since all of the isolated RNA was reverse transcribed, expressed TCRB transcripts were what got sequenced. The protocol was immunoSEQ multiplex PCR, while the TCRdb copy is restricted to in-frame clones and leaves out a portion. The data show about 140,000 clones, about 7% seen once. Sequenced material: central memory CD4+ T cells from blood. The source of these receptors is a woman aged 25-40 years in good health.

This clone was detected many times. The rearrangement joins TRBV18 to TRBJ2-1; 8 bases agree with TRBD2. V trimming: 3 bases; J trimming: 5 bases; junction bases outside the gene matches: 6. The CDR3 is 15 amino acids. Per germline, CDR1 KGHSH and CDR2 LQKENI. This CDR3 reads CASSPRFSGDNEQFF. The CDR3 nucleotides read TGTGCCAGCTCACCTCGTTTTAGCGGGGACAATGAGCAGTTCTTC.

This clone was found a few times. The chain recombines TRBV2 with TRBJ2-7, with D possibly being TRBD2 (6 bases). The CDR3 sequence is 15 residues long. Germline CDR1 is SNHLY and CDR2 is FYNNEI. The V end was cut by 6 bases, the J end by 5 bases, with 20 bases between. CDR3 residues: CASRVGTFTGDEQYF. The CDR3 bases are TGTGCCAGCAGGGTCGGGACTTTTACGGGAGACGAGCAGTACTTC.

This clone came up a few times. The chain links TRBV28 to TRBJ2-1; 13 nucleotides agree with TRBD2. This CDR3 has 16 residues. Trimming removed 6 bases from V and 9 bases from J; junction bases left unmatched: 11. Germline V lookup: CDR1 MDHEN, CDR2 SYDVKM. As DNA, the CDR3 is TGTGCCAGCAGCCTTGGCGGGACTAGCGGGAATGTTGAGCAGTTCTTC. Its protein product is CASSLGGTSGNVEQFF.

The rearrangement joins TRBV6-5 to TRBJ2-7, with TRBD1 matching over 10 bases. V lost 2 bases to trimming and J lost 4 bases; unmatched junction nucleotides: 5. Germline V CDR1 and CDR2: MNHEY, SVGAGI. The CDR3 covers 15 residues. CDR3 coding DNA: TGTGCCAGCAGTTACGGGACAGGGGACCTATACGAGCAGTACTTC. Its protein is CASSYGTGDLYEQYF.

This clone appeared a few times. The J gene is TRBJ1-5, the V gene TRBV18, with 12 bases lining up with TRBD1. CDR1 and CDR2 from the germline V gene are KGHSH and LQKENI. The CDR3 has 16 amino acids. Trimming at V came to 3 bases and at J to 6 bases, leaving 6 bases not matched to a gene. Here the CDR3 reads CASSPTGTGGSQPQHF. In DNA form, the CDR3 reads TGTGCCAGCTCACCGACCGGGACAGGGGGCAGTCAGCCCCAGCATTTT. The full variable domain, in which reference TRBV18 and TRBJ1-5 provide the parts outside the CDR3, is NAGVMQNPRHLVRRRGQEARLRCSPMKGHSHVYWYRQLPEEGLKFMVYLQKENIIDESGMPKERFSAEFPKEGPSILRIQQVVRGDSAAYFCASSPTGTGGSQPQHFGDGTRLSIL.

This clone has just a few counts. CDR3 nucleotide sequence: TGTGCCAGCAGAGGGCAGGGGGCCGGGGAGCTGTTTTTT. Translation gives CASRGQGAGELFF. V is TRBV6-5 and J is TRBJ2-2; 7 bases are a match to TRBD1. This CDR3 region has 13 residues. The ends lost 6 bases at V and 6 bases at J; junction bases unmatched: 4. CDR1 MNHEY and CDR2 SVGAGI come from the germline V gene.

The rearrangement links TRBV14 to TRBJ1-1, with D possibly being TRBD1 (6 bases). V was trimmed by 0 bases and J by 10 bases, leaving 9 bases between them. This CDR3 contains 12 residues. Germline V gives CDR1 SGHDN, CDR2 FVKESK. The CDR3 nucleotides read TGTGCCAGCAGCCAAGAAAGGGGGGGAGCTTTCTTT. Its protein is CASSQERGGAFF.

This clone was counted between two and nine times. The chain has TRBV11-2 and TRBJ2-7, with a weak D call TRBD2 (5 bases). Germline assignment: CDR1 SGHAT and CDR2 FQNNGV. This CDR3 has 16 residues. Trimming left V 5 bases short and J 3 bases short, with 20 bases between. The CDR3, as DNA: TGTGCCAGCAGCGGACTTAAACGTGGACCGGTCTACGAGCAGTACTTC. Protein: CASSGLKRGPVYEQYF.

This clone showed up just a few times. This chain links TRBV6-5 with TRBJ2-1, with 7 bases matching TRBD2. The CDR3 contains 12 residues. Trimming removed 7 bases from V and 6 bases from J; junction bases left unmatched: 3. Germline CDR1 reads MNHEY; CDR2 reads SVGAGI. CDR3 protein: CASTSGTNEQFF. The CDR3 DNA is TGTGCCAGCACAAGCGGGACCAATGAGCAGTTCTTC.

This clone has more than one count but fewer than ten. Other nucleotide sequences in the sample specify the same CDR3. V usage is TRBV7-2 and J usage is TRBJ2-7, with D hard to call. Germline V lookup: CDR1 SGHTA, CDR2 FQGNSA. The V end lost 5 bases, the J end lost 4 bases, and 12 bases lay between the germline ends. The length of the CDR3 is 13 residues. Here the CDR3 DNA reads TGTGCCAGCAGCCAGACTCGCGGTTACGAGCAGTACTTC. Its protein is CASSQTRGYEQYF.

With regard to this clone: A junction end diverges from the germline sequence, so it may reflect a read error. V and J are TRBV7-7 and TRBJ2-7, with D possibly being TRBD1 (6 bases). Germline lookup yields CDR1 SSHAT and CDR2 FNYEAQ (reference sequence). The CDR3 covers 18 residues. CDR3 nucleotide sequence: TGTGCTAGCAGTAGCTTCCCTCAAGACAGGAACCCCTACTACGAGCAGTACTTC. It is translated as CASSSFPQDRNPYYEQYF.